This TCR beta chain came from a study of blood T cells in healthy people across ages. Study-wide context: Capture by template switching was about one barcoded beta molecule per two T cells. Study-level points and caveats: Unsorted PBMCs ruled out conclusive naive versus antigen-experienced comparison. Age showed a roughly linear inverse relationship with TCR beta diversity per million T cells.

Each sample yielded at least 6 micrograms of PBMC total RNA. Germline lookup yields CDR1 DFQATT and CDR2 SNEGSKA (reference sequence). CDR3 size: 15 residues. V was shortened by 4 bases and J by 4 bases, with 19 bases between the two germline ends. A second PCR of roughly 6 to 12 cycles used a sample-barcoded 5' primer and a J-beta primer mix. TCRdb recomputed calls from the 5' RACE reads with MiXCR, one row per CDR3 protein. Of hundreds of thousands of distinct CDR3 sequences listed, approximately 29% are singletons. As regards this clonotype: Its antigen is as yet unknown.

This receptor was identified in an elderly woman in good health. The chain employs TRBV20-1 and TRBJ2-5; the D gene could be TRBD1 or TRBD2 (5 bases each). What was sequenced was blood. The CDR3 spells CSATDRDRLSETQYF. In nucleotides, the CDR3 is TGCAGTGCTACGGATAGGGACCGTTTATCAGAGACCCAGTACTTC.